These 27 T cell receptor beta chains were sequenced from one sample in a study of T cells in Graves' hyperthyroidism and ophthalmopathy. Amplification targeted TCR beta CDR3 regions from RNA transcripts. The HTBI primer set was used in a first-round RT-PCR of the TCR CDR3. TCRdb analysed the multiplex PCR reads with MiXCR anew, one entry per CDR3 protein. The sample includes fewer than 650,000 distinct CDR3 sequences, 40% to 50% seen only once; the top ten take about 45%. The material sequenced was peripheral blood or thyroid tissue (not recorded which). The receptor source for this set is an adult woman with Graves' disease, either hyperthyroidism or ophthalmopathy (not recorded which).

There are a few counts of this clonotype. This rearrangement joins TRBV19 to TRBJ1-2; maybe TRBD1 (6 bases). The CDR3 spans 17 residues. Trimming stripped 8 bases from V and 2 bases from J, with 24 bases between. Germline lookup yields CDR1 LNHDA and CDR2 SQIVND (reference sequence). In DNA form, the CDR3 reads TGTGCCAGTCAGAGGGGAAGGACAGTCGGCAGGAACTATGGCTACACCTTC. It is translated as CASQRGRTVGRNYGYTF.

This clonotype showed up just a few times. This chain joins TRBV12-3 or TRBV12-4 and TRBJ2-2; 7 positions match TRBD2. V lost 8 bases, J lost 6 bases, and 9 bases stayed unmatched. This CDR3 is 14 amino acids long. The CDR3 loop reads CASFAGRESGELFF. In DNA, the CDR3 is TGTGCCAGCTTTGCGGGGAGGGAATCCGGGGAGCTGTTTTTT.

This clonotype was counted many times. The chain links TRBV6-1 to TRBJ2-7; D is ambiguous. With 1 base removed from V and 6 bases from J, the gap between germline ends came to 10 bases. This CDR3 has 13 amino acids. The V gene's germline CDR1 is MNHNS and CDR2 SASEGT. CDR3 in amino acids: CASSEGPALEQYF. The CDR3 coding sequence is TGTGCCAGCAGTGAAGGGCCCGCCCTCGAGCAGTACTTC.

At least ten counts were recorded for this clonotype. The J gene is TRBJ1-1, the V gene TRBV11-2; the D is unclear. The V gene lost 7 bases and the J gene lost 1 base, with 13 bases spanning the gap. Germline CDR1 is SGHAT and CDR2 is FQNNGV. The CDR3 runs 14 residues. The CDR3 nucleotides are TGTGCCAGCATCAGCTTAGCCCAGAACACTGAAGCTTTCTTT. This codes for CASISLAQNTEAFF. Complete variable domain (other parts from reference TRBV11-2 and TRBJ1-1): EAGVAQSPRYKIIEKRQSVAFWCNPISGHATLYWYQQILGQGPKLLIQFQNNGVVDDSQLPKDRFSAERLKGVDSTLKIQPAKLEDSAVYLCASISLAQNTEAFFGQGTRLTVV.

V gene TRBV5-1 combines with J gene TRBJ1-2; D perhaps matches TRBD1 (5 bases). Looked up from germline, CDR1 is SGHRS and CDR2 is YFSETQ. Between the trimmed V and J ends, which lost 4 bases and 7 bases, there was a span of 17 bases. The CDR3 runs 14 residues. Written as DNA, the CDR3 is TGCGCCAGCAGCCCGGACACCCCCCGTCGTGGCTACACCTTC. This encodes CASSPDTPRRGYTF.

V gene TRBV10-3 combines with J gene TRBJ2-6; D is perhaps TRBD2 (5 bases). The CDR3 extends over 16 amino acids. V was shortened by 3 bases and J by 1 base, with 10 bases between the two germline ends. The germline CDR1 and CDR2 sequences are ENHRY and SYGVKD. The CDR3 here is CAISDGVVSGANVLTF. The CDR3 region has the DNA TGTGCCATCAGTGACGGGGTAGTTTCTGGGGCCAACGTCCTGACTTTC.

The rearrangement links TRBV20-1 to TRBJ2-7; TRBD1 or TRBD2 may be the D gene (6 bases each). CDR1 and CDR2 (germline): DFQATT, SNEGSKA (reference sequence). This CDR3 has 14 residues. The CDR3 DNA reads as TGCAGCGGGGGCAGGGGTTCCCTATCCTACGAGCAGTACTTC. Translation gives CSGGRGSLSYEQYF.

The genes are TRBV15 and TRBJ2-5, with a weak D call TRBD2 (6 bases). From germline, CDR1 is LNHNV and CDR2 YYDKDF (reference sequence). This CDR3 comprises 17 residues. The V and J ends lost 3 bases and 5 bases respectively, with 22 bases between them. The CDR3 nucleotides read TGTGCCACCAGCAGTACCCGGGACTTTTTGGGCGGCGAGACCCAGTACTTC. This sequence encodes CATSSTRDFLGGETQYF.

Turning to this clonotype: This could be a read error, since a much larger clone is one nucleotide away. The chain employs TRBV11-2 and TRBJ1-3; D might be TRBD1 (6 bases). CDR1 is SGHAT and CDR2 is FQNNGV in the germline V gene. The CDR3 loop spans 15 amino acids. The CDR3 is CAGSLQGNAGNTIYF. In DNA, the CDR3 is TGTGCCGGCAGCCTACAGGGAAACGCGGGAAACACCATATATTTT.

Points on this clonotype: A much larger clone is a single base away; this may be a read error. The chain couples TRBV29-1 to TRBJ2-5, with TRBD1 matching 7 bases. The CDR3 length is 14 residues. The V gene's germline CDR1 is SQVTM and CDR2 ANQGSEA. The CDR3 protein is CNVRDSYLSETQYF. The CDR3 region has the DNA TGCAACGTCCGGGACAGTTATTTATCCGAGACCCAGTACTTC.

The V gene is TRBV15, the J gene TRBJ1-2; D unresolved. The germline CDR1 and CDR2 sequences are LNHNV and YYDKDF (reference sequence). Trimming stripped 4 bases from V and 4 bases from J, with 13 bases between. CDR3 size: 14 residues. CDR3 amino acids: CATSKGVEGYGYTF. The CDR3, as DNA: TGTGCCACCAGCAAAGGTGTCGAAGGCTATGGCTACACCTTC. Together with reference TRBV15 and TRBJ1-2, the CDR3 gives the full variable domain: DAMVIQNPRYQVTQFGKPVTLSCSQTLNHNVMYWYQQKSSQAPKLLFHYYDKDFNNEADTPDNFQSRRPNTSFCFLDIRSPGLGDTAMYLCATSKGVEGYGYTFGSGTRLTVV.

In the case of this clonotype: A much larger clone lies a single base off, so this may be a read error. The V gene is TRBV20-1, the J gene TRBJ1-2; D remains ambiguous. Trimming took 6 bases from V and 7 from J, leaving 15 bases between them. Germline assignment: CDR1 DFQATT and CDR2 SNEGSKA (reference sequence). The CDR3 is 12 residues long. The DNA of the CDR3 is TGCAGTGCCTCGGGGAGGATCTTTGGCTACACCTTC. It yields the protein CSASGRIFGYTF.

This clonotype was counted a few times. The rearrangement joins TRBV5-1 to TRBJ2-7; 12 nucleotides align to TRBD2. This CDR3 region has 16 residues. V dropped 4 bases and J dropped 1; count of bases not matched to a gene: 6. Germline V gene lookup returns CDR1 SGHRS and CDR2 YFSETQ. CDR3 sequence: CASSRTSGNPSYEQYF. The CDR3 DNA follows: TGCGCCAGCAGCCGGACTAGCGGGAATCCTTCCTACGAGCAGTACTTC. Filled out from reference TRBV5-1 and TRBJ2-7, the complete variable domain reads KAGVTQTPRYLIKTRGQQVTLSCSPISGHRSVSWYQQTPGQGLQFLFEYFSETQRNKGNFPGRFSGRQFSNSRSEMNVSTLELGDSALYLCASSRTSGNPSYEQYFGPGTRLTVT.

This clonotype was observed at least ten times. V usage is TRBV2 and J usage is TRBJ1-1; 7 nucleotides line up with TRBD1. CDR1 is SNHLY and CDR2 is FYNNEI in the germline V gene. V dropped 5 bases and J dropped 10; count of bases not matched to a gene: 10. The CDR3 is 13 amino acids. CDR3 amino acids: CASSKDRWSGAFF. The CDR3, as DNA: TGTGCCAGCAGTAAGGACAGGTGGAGCGGAGCTTTCTTT.

In the case of this clonotype: Since a much larger clone is just one base distant, this may be a read error. This chain connects TRBV7-9 to TRBJ2-7; 10 bases are a match to TRBD2. Germline assignment: CDR1 SEHNR and CDR2 FQNEAQ (reference sequence). This CDR3 region has 15 residues. CDR3 sequence reads: CASSSGLAEFYEQHF. CDR3 in DNA: TGTGCCAGCAGCTCTGGACTAGCGGAGTTTTACGAGCAGCACTTC.

This clonotype was observed once. CDR3 loop: CASSQPWDRVHGYTF. CDR3 coding DNA: TGTGCCAGCAGCCAGCCTTGGGACAGGGTTCATGGCTACACCTTC. V usage is TRBV7-9 and J usage is TRBJ1-2, with 9 bases matching TRBD1. This CDR3 spans 15 amino acids. Germline trimming cut 5 bases from V and 6 bases from J; bases unmatched to any gene: 10. Germline CDR1 SEHNR, CDR2 FQNEAQ (reference sequence).

This sequence joins TRBV29-1 and TRBJ1-5, with D possibly being TRBD1 (5 bases). The V end was cut by 4 bases, the J end by 4 bases, with 11 bases between. The CDR3 runs 13 residues. CDR1 and CDR2 from the germline V gene are SQVTM and ANQGSEA. The CDR3 DNA reads as TGCAGCGTTGCGTCCGGGGCAAATCAGCCCCAGCATTTT. Translated, it gives CSVASGANQPQHF.

This chain connects TRBV29-1 to TRBJ2-7; TRBD1 matches at 8 bases. J lost 6 bases, V lost 3 bases, and 7 bases had no gene match. Germline CDR1 and CDR2: SQVTM and ANQGSEA. This CDR3 is built from 13 residues. CDR3 bases: TGCAGCGTTGAGAGGCAGGGGGCGAGCGAGCAGTACTTC. Its protein product is CSVERQGASEQYF.

This clonotype was seen repeatedly, ten times or more. The chain uses TRBV12-3 or TRBV12-4 and TRBJ1-2; a weak D match, TRBD1 (5 bases). CDR3 length: 13 amino acids. Deletions cut 6 bases from V and 8 bases from J, with 16 bases between. Written as DNA, the CDR3 is TGTGCCAGCAGGCCTAGCGGGGGGGAAGGCTACACCTTC. Translating it yields CASRPSGGEGYTF.

This clonotype was seen a handful of times. The chain is built from TRBV10-3 and TRBJ1-2; D is perhaps TRBD1 (6 bases). The CDR3 covers 12 residues. Germline V gene sequence: CDR1 ENHRY, CDR2 SYGVKD. With 8 bases removed from V and 8 bases from J, the gap between germline ends came to 15 bases. CDR3 sequence reads: CAIWGQGVGYTF. Written as DNA, the CDR3 is TGTGCCATCTGGGGGCAGGGAGTAGGCTACACCTTC.

The V gene is TRBV20-1, the J gene TRBJ1-6, with D perhaps matching TRBD1 (6 bases). The CDR3 sequence is 13 residues long. Germline lookup yields CDR1 DFQATT and CDR2 SNEGSKA (reference sequence). The V end was cut by 1 base, the J end by 10 bases, with 11 bases between. This CDR3 is CSARVYRESPLHF. In nucleotides, the CDR3 is TGCAGTGCTAGAGTCTACAGGGAATCACCCCTCCACTTT.

J is TRBJ2-7 and V is TRBV19; TRBD2 agrees at 9 bases. Per germline, CDR1 LNHDA and CDR2 SQIVND (reference sequence). The J segment lost 2 bases and the V segment lost 3 bases, leaving 11 bases of the junction unmatched. The CDR3 extends over 17 amino acids. CDR3 nucleotide sequence: TGTGCCAGTAGTATGCCTAGCGGGACCACGAACCCCTACGAGCAGTACTTC. Translated: CASSMPSGTTNPYEQYF.

In its sample, this clonotype was seen a few times. The genes are TRBV25-1 and TRBJ1-2; D may be TRBD1 (5 bases). Trimming stripped 1 base from V and 4 bases from J, with 10 bases between. The CDR3 has 14 residues. Germline V gene sequence: CDR1 MGHDK, CDR2 SYGVNS. The CDR3 protein is CASSEFGRAYGYTF. The DNA of the CDR3 is TGTGCCAGCAGTGAATTTGGCAGGGCCTATGGCTACACCTTC.

This clonotype was seen a handful of times. V is TRBV19 and J is TRBJ1-1, with D perhaps TRBD1 (6 bases). V was cut by 5 bases and J by 6 bases, with 16 bases left in between. This CDR3 comprises 14 residues. From germline, CDR1 is LNHDA and CDR2 SQIVND (reference sequence). CDR3 in DNA: TGTGCCAGTAGTTTGGGGGCGTATGTCGCTGAAGCTTTCTTT. Its protein product is CASSLGAYVAEAFF.

V gene TRBV10-3 combines with J gene TRBJ2-7; 8 bases match TRBD1. The length of the CDR3 is 14 residues. V shed 10 bases, J shed 4 bases, and the junction held 12 bases outside the gene matches. CDR1 is ENHRY, CDR2 SYGVKD, per germline. This chain's CDR3 is CASSRTDRVYEQYF. The CDR3 DNA sequence: TGTGCCAGCAGCCGCACGGACAGGGTTTACGAGCAGTACTTC.

The CDR3 region is CASSRGLAGGTRGYEQYF. CDR3 nucleotide sequence: TGCGCCAGCAGCCGAGGACTAGCGGGGGGAACGAGGGGGTACGAGCAGTACTTC. J is TRBJ2-7 and V is TRBV4-1; 14 positions match TRBD2. With V trimmed by 4 bases and J by 4 bases, 12 bases remained unmatched. Per the germline V gene, CDR1 is MGHRA and CDR2 is YSYEKL. The CDR3 extends over 18 amino acids.

The V call is TRBV6-2 or TRBV6-3, the J call TRBJ2-7; perhaps TRBD2 as D (6 bases). CDR3 length: 13 amino acids. Trimming took off 8 bases at V and 4 bases at J, with 15 bases between the two ends. CDR1 and CDR2 (germline): MNHEY, SVGEGT. The CDR3 sequence is CASRGTGSYEQYF. The CDR3 DNA follows: TGTGCCAGCCGTGGGACTGGATCATACGAGCAGTACTTC.